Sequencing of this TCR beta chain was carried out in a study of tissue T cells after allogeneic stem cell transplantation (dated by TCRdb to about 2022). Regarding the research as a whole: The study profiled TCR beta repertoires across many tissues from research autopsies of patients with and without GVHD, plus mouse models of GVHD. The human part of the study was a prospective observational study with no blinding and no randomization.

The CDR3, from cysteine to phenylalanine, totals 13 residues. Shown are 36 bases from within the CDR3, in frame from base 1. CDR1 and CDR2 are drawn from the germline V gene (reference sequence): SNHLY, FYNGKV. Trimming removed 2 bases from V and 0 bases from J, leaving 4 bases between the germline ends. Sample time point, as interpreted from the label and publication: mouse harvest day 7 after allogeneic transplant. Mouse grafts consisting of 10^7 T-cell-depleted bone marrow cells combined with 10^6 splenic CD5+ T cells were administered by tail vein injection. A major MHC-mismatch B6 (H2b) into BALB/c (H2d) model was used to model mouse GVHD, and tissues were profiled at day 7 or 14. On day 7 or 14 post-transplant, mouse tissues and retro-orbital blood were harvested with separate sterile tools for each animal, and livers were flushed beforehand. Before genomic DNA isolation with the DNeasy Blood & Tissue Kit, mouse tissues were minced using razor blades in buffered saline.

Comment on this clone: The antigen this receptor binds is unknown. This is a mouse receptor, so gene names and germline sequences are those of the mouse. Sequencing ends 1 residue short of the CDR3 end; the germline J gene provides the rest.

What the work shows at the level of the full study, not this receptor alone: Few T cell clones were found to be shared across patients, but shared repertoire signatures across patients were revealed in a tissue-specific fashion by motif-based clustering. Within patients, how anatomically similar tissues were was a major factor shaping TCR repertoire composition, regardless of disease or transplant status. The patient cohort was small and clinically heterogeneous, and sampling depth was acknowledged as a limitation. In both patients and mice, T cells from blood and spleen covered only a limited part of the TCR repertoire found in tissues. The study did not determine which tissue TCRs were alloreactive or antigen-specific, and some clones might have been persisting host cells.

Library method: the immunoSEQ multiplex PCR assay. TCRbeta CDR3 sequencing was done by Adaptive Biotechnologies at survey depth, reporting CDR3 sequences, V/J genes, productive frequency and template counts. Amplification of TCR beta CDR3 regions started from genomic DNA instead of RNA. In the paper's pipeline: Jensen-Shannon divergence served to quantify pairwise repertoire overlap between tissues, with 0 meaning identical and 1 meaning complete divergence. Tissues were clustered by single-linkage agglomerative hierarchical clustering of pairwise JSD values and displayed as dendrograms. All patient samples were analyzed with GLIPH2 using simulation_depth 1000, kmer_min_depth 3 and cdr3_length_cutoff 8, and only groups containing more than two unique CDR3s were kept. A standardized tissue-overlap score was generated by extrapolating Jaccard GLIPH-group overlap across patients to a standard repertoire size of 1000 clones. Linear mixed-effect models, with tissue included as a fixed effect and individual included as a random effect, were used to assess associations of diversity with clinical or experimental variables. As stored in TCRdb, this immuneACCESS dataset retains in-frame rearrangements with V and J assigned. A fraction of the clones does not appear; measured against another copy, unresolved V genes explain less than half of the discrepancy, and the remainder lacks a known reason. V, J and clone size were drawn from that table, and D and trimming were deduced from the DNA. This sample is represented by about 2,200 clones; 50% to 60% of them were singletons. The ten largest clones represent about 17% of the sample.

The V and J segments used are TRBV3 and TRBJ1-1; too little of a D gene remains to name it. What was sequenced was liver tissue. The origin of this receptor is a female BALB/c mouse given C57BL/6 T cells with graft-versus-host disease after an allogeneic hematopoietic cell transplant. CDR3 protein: CASSLQQNTEVFF. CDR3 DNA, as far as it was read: TGTGCCAGCAGCTTACAACAGAACACAGAAGTCTTC. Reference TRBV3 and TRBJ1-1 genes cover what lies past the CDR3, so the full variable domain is GPKVLQIPSHQIIDMGQMVTLNCDPVSNHLYFYWYKQILGQQMEFLVNFYNGKVMEKSKLFKDQFSVERPDGSYFTLKIQPTALEDSAVYFCASSLQQNTEVFFGKGTRLTVV.